This T cell receptor beta chain emerged from a study of blood T cell repertoires in COVID-19. Overall study context: In each case, the material was cDNA or gDNA derived from T cells, B-cell-depleted T cells, or PBMCs.

Participants were aged about 18 to 89 years, lived in around 25 US areas, and enrolled virtually. Cohort 3 donors were reported recovered after two negative PCRs, clearance, or symptom resolution. The CDR3 has 14 amino acids. The V segment lost 5 bases and the J segment 2 bases; nucleotides outside the gene matches: 6. Original processing methods: The authors estimated nucleated cell counts from reference gene primer amplification. The assay was immunoSEQ multiplex PCR, and TCRdb's table has in-frame clones only and misses some. That table supplies the V and J calls and clone size; D and trimming were determined from the DNA. The sample includes 300,000 or so clones, about nine tenths of them seen just once.

This receptor was identified in a woman aged 25 to 39 who had recovered from COVID-19. The rearrangement joins TRBV5-3 to TRBJ1-1; 7 bases agree with TRBD1. TRBV5-3 is noted as an ORF with a role that remains uncertain. The sample was PBMCs or T cells enriched from blood (not recorded which). CDR3 amino acids: CARREQGSNTEAFF. In DNA form, the CDR3 reads TGTGCCAGAAGAGAACAGGGGTCCAACACTGAAGCTTTCTTT.